A selection of T cell receptor beta chains follows, all from one sample in a study of follicular helper T cells after annual influenza vaccination. Profiling relied on immunoSEQ multiplex PCR, and the TCRdb table lists in-frame clones only, not all of them. The profile shows some 1,200 clones, around 78% of them singletons. This specimen was CXCR5+ CD38+ circulating T follicular helper cells from blood, taken on the day of influenza vaccination. Every receptor here comes from an adult who received the influenza vaccine. Each CDR3 is given with its conserved first and last residue. Fields, in order: clone size, J gene, V gene, D gene, CDR3 protein, CDR3 DNA. The D gene is left open where the match is weak. Rows give clone size only sometimes, using once, few, many, or a class for an expanded clone.

abundance: .; j_gene: TRBJ2-1; v_gene: TRBV4-1; d_gene: .; CDR3aa: CASSQSERLGNNEQFF; CDR3nt: TGCGCCAGCAGCCAAAGCGAGCGGTTGGGAAACAATGAGCAGTTCTTC
abundance: .; j_gene: TRBJ2-1; v_gene: TRBV19; d_gene: TRBD1; CDR3aa: CASSMVGQGWHEQFF; CDR3nt: TGTGCCAGTAGTATGGTCGGACAGGGGTGGCATGAGCAGTTCTTC
abundance: .; j_gene: TRBJ1-1; v_gene: TRBV5-5; d_gene: .; CDR3aa: CASSLKGNTEAFF; CDR3nt: TGTGCCAGCAGCTTGAAGGGGAACACTGAAGCTTTCTTT
abundance: .; j_gene: TRBJ2-1; v_gene: TRBV5-1; d_gene: .; CDR3aa: CASSLGGTSNYNEQFF; CDR3nt: TGCGCCAGCAGCTTGGGCGGGACAAGCAATTACAATGAGCAGTTCTTC
abundance: .; j_gene: TRBJ2-5; v_gene: TRBV7-9; d_gene: .; CDR3aa: CASSLTGTPIGKTQYF; CDR3nt: TGTGCCAGCAGCCTCACCGGGACACCGATTGGAAAGACCCAGTACTTC
abundance: few; j_gene: TRBJ2-7; v_gene: TRBV6-5; d_gene: TRBD1; CDR3aa: CASSFRTGPYEQYF; CDR3nt: TGTGCCAGCAGTTTTCGGACAGGCCCATACGAGCAGTACTTC
abundance: .; j_gene: TRBJ1-1; v_gene: TRBV19; d_gene: .; CDR3aa: CATSRDGSLNTEAFF; CDR3nt: TGTGCCACCAGCCGGGACGGCAGCCTGAACACTGAAGCTTTCTTT
abundance: few; j_gene: TRBJ1-6; v_gene: TRBV6-5; d_gene: TRBD1; CDR3aa: CASRSPGQGHSPLHF; CDR3nt: TGTGCCAGCAGATCCCCTGGACAGGGTCATTCACCCCTCCACTTT
abundance: .; j_gene: TRBJ2-1; v_gene: TRBV5-5; d_gene: .; CDR3aa: CASSTLGAGAYNEQFF; CDR3nt: TGTGCCAGCAGCACCTTAGGGGCGGGGGCATACAATGAGCAGTTCTTC
abundance: once; j_gene: TRBJ2-5; v_gene: TRBV29-1; d_gene: TRBD1; CDR3aa: CSVVTGEETQYF; CDR3nt: TGCAGCGTGGTGACAGGGGAAGAGACCCAGTACTTC
abundance: few; j_gene: TRBJ1-3; v_gene: TRBV7-9; d_gene: .; CDR3aa: CASSPLNSGNTIYF; CDR3nt: TGTGCCAGCAGCCCGCTTAACTCTGGAAACACCATATATTTT
abundance: .; j_gene: TRBJ2-5; v_gene: TRBV5-1; d_gene: .; CDR3aa: CASSLVSGPETQYF; CDR3nt: TGCGCCAGCAGCTTGGTTTCGGGTCCAGAGACCCAGTACTTC
abundance: .; j_gene: TRBJ1-4; v_gene: TRBV7-2; d_gene: .; CDR3aa: CASSFNGGAKLFF; CDR3nt: TGTGCCAGCAGCTTTAACGGCGGCGCAAAACTGTTTTTT
abundance: .; j_gene: TRBJ1-1; v_gene: TRBV7-2; d_gene: TRBD1; CDR3aa: CASSSDPTGRTEAFF; CDR3nt: TGTGCCAGCAGCTCCGATCCGACAGGGCGAACTGAAGCTTTCTTT
abundance: .; j_gene: TRBJ2-5; v_gene: TRBV5-1; d_gene: TRBD2; CDR3aa: CASSPGLAGAQETQYF; CDR3nt: TGCGCCAGCAGCCCGGGACTAGCGGGGGCCCAAGAGACCCAGTACTTC
abundance: .; j_gene: TRBJ2-1; v_gene: TRBV7-6; d_gene: .; CDR3aa: CASAGTGVNEQFF; CDR3nt: TGTGCCAGCGCTGGGACGGGAGTGAATGAGCAGTTCTTC
abundance: .; j_gene: TRBJ1-4; v_gene: TRBV15; d_gene: .; CDR3aa: CATSRDLGGTNEKLFF; CDR3nt: TGTGCCACCAGCAGAGATCTGGGGGGAACTAATGAAAAACTGTTTTTT
abundance: .; j_gene: TRBJ2-7; v_gene: TRBV5-4; d_gene: .; CDR3aa: CASSWGTDSSYEQYF; CDR3nt: TGTGCCAGCAGCTGGGGGACGGATAGCTCCTACGAGCAGTACTTC
abundance: .; j_gene: TRBJ2-1; v_gene: TRBV6-8; d_gene: .; CDR3aa: CASSTGGEQFF; CDR3nt: TGTGCCAGCAGTACTGGTGGTGAGCAGTTCTTC
abundance: .; j_gene: TRBJ2-6; v_gene: TRBV28; d_gene: .; CDR3aa: CASKGGSSGANVLTF; CDR3nt: TGTGCCAGCAAAGGGGGGAGCTCTGGGGCCAACGTCCTGACTTTC
abundance: .; j_gene: TRBJ1-1; v_gene: TRBV7-2; d_gene: .; CDR3aa: CASSLGGLGTEAFF; CDR3nt: TGTGCCAGCAGCTTAGGTGGGCTGGGCACTGAAGCTTTCTTT
abundance: once; j_gene: TRBJ1-1; v_gene: TRBV18; d_gene: TRBD1; CDR3aa: CASSPQGQGTNTEAFF; CDR3nt: TGTGCCAGCTCACCACAAGGACAGGGGACGAACACTGAAGCTTTCTTT
abundance: .; j_gene: TRBJ2-4; v_gene: TRBV19; d_gene: .; CDR3aa: CASSIDPFRGNIQYF; CDR3nt: TGTGCCAGTAGTATAGACCCGTTTAGGGGAAACATTCAGTACTTC
abundance: .; j_gene: TRBJ1-1; v_gene: TRBV18; d_gene: .; CDR3aa: CASSRTENTEAFF; CDR3nt: TGTGCCAGCTCACGGACGGAGAACACTGAAGCTTTCTTT
abundance: .; j_gene: TRBJ2-1; v_gene: TRBV7-9; d_gene: .; CDR3aa: CASSLETAEQFF; CDR3nt: TGTGCCAGCAGCCTAGAAACGGCTGAGCAGTTCTTC
abundance: .; j_gene: TRBJ2-3; v_gene: TRBV11-3; d_gene: TRBD1; CDR3aa: CASSPGMGTGGTDTQYF; CDR3nt: TGTGCCAGCAGCCCAGGAATGGGGACAGGGGGCACAGATACGCAGTATTTT